This entry lists 2 T cell receptor beta chains sequenced from one sample in a study of blood T cell repertoires in COVID-19 (dated by TCRdb to 2020 to 2021). The method behind the library was the immunoSEQ multiplex PCR assay. The source is immuneACCESS, and TCRdb retained only in-frame sequences with V and J called. Part of the clones is not carried over; for the studies checked, unresolved V genes explain less than half of this, and the remainder is unexplained. The sample contains around 250,000 clones, 91% of them found a single time. Of the sample, 1% to 1.5% falls within the top ten clones. The sample comprised PBMCs or T cells enriched from blood (not recorded which). All receptors derive from a human donor in a cohort exposed to, infected with or recovered from COVID-19 (not recorded which). The donor label of this sample is uncertain.

This sequence joins TRBV19 and TRBJ1-6; no definite D call. V lost 5 bases, J lost 6 bases, and 14 bases lay in between. The CDR3 sequence is 15 residues long. Germline-derived CDR1 and CDR2 are LNHDA and SQIVND (reference sequence). CDR3 sequence: CASSLGGRGNSPLHF. In DNA form, the CDR3 reads TGTGCCAGTAGTCTGGGCGGCCGGGGTAATTCACCCCTCCACTTT.

The chain uses TRBV18 and TRBJ1-2, with D perhaps TRBD1 (5 bases). CDR1 is KGHSH, CDR2 LQKENI, per germline. The V and J ends lost 0 bases and 1 base respectively, with 12 bases between them. The CDR3 is made up of 16 amino acids. CDR3 sequence reads: CASSPPGQRFNYGYTF. CDR3 nucleotide sequence: TGTGCCAGCTCACCACCGGGGCAGCGCTTTAACTATGGCTACACCTTC.